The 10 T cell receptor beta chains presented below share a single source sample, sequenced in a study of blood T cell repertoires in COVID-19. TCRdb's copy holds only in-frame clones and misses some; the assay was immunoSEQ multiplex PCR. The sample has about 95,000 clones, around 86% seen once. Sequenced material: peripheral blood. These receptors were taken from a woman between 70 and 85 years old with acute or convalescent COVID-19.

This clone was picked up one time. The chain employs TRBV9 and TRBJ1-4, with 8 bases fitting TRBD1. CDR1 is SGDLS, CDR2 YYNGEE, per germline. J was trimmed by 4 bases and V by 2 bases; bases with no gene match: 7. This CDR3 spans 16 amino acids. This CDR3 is CASSVGPGQDNEKLFF. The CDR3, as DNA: TGTGCCAGCAGCGTGGGACCGGGACAGGATAATGAAAAACTGTTTTTT.

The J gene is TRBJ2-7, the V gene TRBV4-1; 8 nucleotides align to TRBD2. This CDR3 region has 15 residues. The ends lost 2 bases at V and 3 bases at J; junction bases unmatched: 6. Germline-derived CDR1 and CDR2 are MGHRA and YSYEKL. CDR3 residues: CASSQRTSSDYEQYV. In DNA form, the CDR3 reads TGCGCCAGCAGCCAAAGGACTAGCTCCGACTACGAGCAGTACGTC.

CDR3 protein: CASSERAGTEAFF. The CDR3 coding sequence is TGTGCCAGCAGTGAACGAGCAGGGACTGAAGCTTTCTTT. The chain employs TRBV6-4 and TRBJ1-1; tentatively, D is TRBD1 (5 bases). V was cut by 3 bases and J by 5 bases, with 10 bases left in between. Per the germline V gene, CDR1 is MRHNA and CDR2 is SNTAGT. This CDR3 spans 13 amino acids.

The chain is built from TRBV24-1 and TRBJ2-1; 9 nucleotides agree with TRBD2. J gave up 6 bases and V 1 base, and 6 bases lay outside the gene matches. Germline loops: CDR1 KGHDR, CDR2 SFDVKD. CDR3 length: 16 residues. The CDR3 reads CATSDFKRGDSNEQFF. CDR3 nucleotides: TGTGCCACCAGTGATTTTAAGCGGGGGGACTCCAATGAGCAGTTCTTC.

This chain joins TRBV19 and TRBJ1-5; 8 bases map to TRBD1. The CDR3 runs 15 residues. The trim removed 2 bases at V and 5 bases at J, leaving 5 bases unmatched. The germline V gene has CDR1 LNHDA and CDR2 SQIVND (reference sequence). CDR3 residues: CASSITGGRDQPQHF. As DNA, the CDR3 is TGTGCCAGTAGTATAACAGGGGGTCGGGATCAGCCCCAGCATTTT.

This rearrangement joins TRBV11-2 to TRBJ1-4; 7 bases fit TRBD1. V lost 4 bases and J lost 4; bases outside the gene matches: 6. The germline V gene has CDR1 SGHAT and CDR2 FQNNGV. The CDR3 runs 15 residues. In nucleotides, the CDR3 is TGTGCCAGCAGCTGGGGGGACAGAGGTAATGAAAAACTGTTTTTT. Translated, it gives CASSWGDRGNEKLFF.

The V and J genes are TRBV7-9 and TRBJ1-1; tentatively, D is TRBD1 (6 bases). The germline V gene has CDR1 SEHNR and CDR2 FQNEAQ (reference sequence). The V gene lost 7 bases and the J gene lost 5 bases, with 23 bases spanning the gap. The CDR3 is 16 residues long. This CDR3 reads CASTRPWGGGETEAFF. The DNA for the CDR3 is TGTGCCAGCACCAGACCCTGGGGGGGCGGTGAGACTGAAGCTTTCTTT.

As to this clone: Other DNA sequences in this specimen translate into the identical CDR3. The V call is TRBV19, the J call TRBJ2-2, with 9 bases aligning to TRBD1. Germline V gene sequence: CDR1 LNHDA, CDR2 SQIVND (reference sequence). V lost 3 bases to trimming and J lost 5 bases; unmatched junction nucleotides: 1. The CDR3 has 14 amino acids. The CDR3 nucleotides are TGTGCCAGTAGTATCGGACAGGGGACCGGGGAGCTGTTTTTT. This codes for CASSIGQGTGELFF.

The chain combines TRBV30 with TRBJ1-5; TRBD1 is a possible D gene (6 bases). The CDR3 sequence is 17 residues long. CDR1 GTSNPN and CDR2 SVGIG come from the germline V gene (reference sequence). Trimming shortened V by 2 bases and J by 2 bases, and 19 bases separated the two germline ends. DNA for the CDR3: TGTGCCTGGAGTACCCGGGGGGGGCCAAGGGGCAATCAGCCCCAGCATTTT. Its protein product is CAWSTRGGPRGNQPQHF.

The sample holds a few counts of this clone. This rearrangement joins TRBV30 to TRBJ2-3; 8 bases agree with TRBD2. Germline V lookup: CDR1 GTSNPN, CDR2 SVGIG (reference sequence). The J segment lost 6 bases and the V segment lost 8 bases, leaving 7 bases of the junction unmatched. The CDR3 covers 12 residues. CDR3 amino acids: CARGGGTDTQYF. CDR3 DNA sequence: TGTGCCCGGGGGGGAGGGACCGATACGCAGTATTTT.